This T cell receptor (beta chain) was identified during a study of neurological immune-mediated disorders. This clonotype has ten or more counts. The V gene end was trimmed by 2 bases and the J gene end by 5 bases; junction bases not matched to a gene: 11. This CDR3 comprises 16 residues. Germline V gives CDR1 MNHEY, CDR2 SVGAGI. TCRdb re-called the 5' RACE reads through MiXCR, storing one row per CDR3 protein. The top ten clones hold about 1.7% of a sample with about 77,000 distinct CDR3 sequences, roughly 10% of them seen once. Blood bank volunteers in Maryland, USA, served as healthy controls. The gene calls are TRBV6-5 and TRBJ2-5; 7 nucleotides agree with TRBD2. The receptor comes from a man aged 50 or older in good health. The sequenced sample consisted of PBMCs. The CDR3: CASSYGWGGRGETQYF. The CDR3 DNA is TGTGCCAGCAGTTACGGGTGGGGCGGGAGAGGGGAGACCCAGTACTTC.